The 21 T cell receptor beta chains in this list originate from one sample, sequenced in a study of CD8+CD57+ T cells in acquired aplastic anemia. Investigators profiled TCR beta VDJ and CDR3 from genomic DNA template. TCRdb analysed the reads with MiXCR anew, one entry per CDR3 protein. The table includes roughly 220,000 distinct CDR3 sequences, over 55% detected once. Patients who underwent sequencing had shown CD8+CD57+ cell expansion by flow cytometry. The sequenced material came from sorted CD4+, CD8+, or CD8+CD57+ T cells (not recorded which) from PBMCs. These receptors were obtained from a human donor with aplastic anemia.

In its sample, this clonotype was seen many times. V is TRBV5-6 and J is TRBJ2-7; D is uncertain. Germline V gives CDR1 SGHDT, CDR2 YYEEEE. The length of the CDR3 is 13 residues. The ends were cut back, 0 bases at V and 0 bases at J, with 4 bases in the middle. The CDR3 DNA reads TGTGCCAGCAGCTTGGGAGCCTCCTACGAGCAGTACTTC. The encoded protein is CASSLGASYEQYF.

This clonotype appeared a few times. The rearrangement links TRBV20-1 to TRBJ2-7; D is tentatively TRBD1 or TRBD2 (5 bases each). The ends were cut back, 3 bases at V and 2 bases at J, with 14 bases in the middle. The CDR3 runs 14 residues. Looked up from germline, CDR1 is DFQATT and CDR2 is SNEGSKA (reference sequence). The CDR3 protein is CSARGPIGPYEQYF. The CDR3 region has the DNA TGCAGTGCTAGGGGACCTATTGGTCCCTACGAGCAGTACTTC.

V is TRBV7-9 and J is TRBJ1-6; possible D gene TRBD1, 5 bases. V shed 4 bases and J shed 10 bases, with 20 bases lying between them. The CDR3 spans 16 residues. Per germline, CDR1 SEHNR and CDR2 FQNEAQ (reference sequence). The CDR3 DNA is TGTGCCAGCAGCTCGGCGGGGGGTCAGGGAGGGTCACCCCTCCACTTT. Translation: CASSSAGGQGGSPLHF.

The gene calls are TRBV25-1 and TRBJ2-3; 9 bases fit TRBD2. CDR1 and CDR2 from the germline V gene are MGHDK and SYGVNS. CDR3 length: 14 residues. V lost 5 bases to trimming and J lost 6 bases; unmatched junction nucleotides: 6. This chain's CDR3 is CASSTSGGRDTQYF. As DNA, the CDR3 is TGTGCCAGCAGTACGAGCGGGGGGAGGGATACGCAGTATTTT.

For the CDR3, the DNA is TGTGCCAGCAGAGCGGGATACACCGGGGAGCTGTTTTTT. It specifies CASRAGYTGELFF. This chain links TRBV2 with TRBJ2-2; TRBD2 agrees at 7 bases. The CDR3 loop spans 13 amino acids. Germline-derived CDR1 and CDR2 are SNHLY and FYNNEI. V was pared by 6 bases and J by 3 bases, with 1 base of the junction left unmatched.

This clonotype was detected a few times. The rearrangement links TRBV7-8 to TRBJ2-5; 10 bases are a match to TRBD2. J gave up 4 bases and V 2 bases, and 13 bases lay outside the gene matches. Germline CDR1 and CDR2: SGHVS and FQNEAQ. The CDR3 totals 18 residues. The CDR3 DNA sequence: TGTGCCAGCAGCTTACAATTCCCAACTAGCGGGGCTGGAGAGACCCAGTACTTC. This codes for CASSLQFPTSGAGETQYF.

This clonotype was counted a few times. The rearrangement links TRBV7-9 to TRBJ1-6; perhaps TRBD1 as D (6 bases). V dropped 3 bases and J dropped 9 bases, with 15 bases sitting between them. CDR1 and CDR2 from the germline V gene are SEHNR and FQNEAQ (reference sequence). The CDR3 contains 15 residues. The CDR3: CASSLGQGFISPLHF. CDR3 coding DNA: TGTGCCAGCAGCTTGGGGCAGGGGTTTATTTCACCCCTCCACTTT.

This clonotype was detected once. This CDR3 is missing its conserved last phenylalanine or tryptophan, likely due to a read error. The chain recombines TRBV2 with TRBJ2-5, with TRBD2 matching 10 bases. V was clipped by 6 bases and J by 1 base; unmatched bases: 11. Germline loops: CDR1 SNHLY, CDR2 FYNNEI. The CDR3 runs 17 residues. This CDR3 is CASRAAAGGPLQETQYY. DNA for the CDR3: TGTGCCAGCAGGGCGGCAGCGGGAGGGCCCCTCCAAGAGACCCAGTACTAC.

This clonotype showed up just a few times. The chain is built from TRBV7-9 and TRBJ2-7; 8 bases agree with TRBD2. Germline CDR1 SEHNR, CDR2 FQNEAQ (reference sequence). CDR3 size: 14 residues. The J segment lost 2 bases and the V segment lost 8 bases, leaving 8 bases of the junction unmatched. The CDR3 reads CASGRSGGPYEQYF. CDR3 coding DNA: TGTGCCAGCGGACGGTCGGGAGGGCCCTACGAGCAGTACTTC.

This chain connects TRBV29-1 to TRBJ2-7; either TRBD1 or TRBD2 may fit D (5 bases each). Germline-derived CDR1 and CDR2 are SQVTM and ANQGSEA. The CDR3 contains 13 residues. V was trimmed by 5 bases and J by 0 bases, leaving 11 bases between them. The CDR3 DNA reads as TGCAGCGTTCACGGGGCCAGCTCCTACGAGCAGTACTTC. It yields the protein CSVHGASSYEQYF.

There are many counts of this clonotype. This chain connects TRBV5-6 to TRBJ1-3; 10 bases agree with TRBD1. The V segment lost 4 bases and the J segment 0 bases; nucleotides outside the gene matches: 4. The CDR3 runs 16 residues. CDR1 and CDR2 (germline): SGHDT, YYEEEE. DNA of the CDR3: TGTGCCAGCAGCGTGGGACAGGGGCGCTCTGGAAACACCATATATTTT. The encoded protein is CASSVGQGRSGNTIYF.

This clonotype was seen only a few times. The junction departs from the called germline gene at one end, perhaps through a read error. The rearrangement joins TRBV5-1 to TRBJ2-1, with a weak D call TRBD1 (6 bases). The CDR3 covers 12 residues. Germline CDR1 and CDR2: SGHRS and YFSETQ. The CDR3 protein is CASSQRQVKQFF. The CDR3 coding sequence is TGTGCCAGCAGCCAAAGACAGGTGAAGCAGTTCTTC.

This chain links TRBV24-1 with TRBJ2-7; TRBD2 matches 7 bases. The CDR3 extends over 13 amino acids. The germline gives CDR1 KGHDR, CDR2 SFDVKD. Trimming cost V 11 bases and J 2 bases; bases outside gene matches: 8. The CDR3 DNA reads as TGTGCCAGCAGCCGGACTAGAACCTACGAGCAGTACTTC. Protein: CASSRTRTYEQYF.

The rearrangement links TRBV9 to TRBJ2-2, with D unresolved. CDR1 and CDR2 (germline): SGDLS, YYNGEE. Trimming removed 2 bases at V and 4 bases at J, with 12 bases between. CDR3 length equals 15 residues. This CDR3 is CASSVERQATGELFF. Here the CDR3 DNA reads TGTGCCAGCAGCGTTGAGAGGCAGGCCACCGGGGAGCTGTTTTTT.

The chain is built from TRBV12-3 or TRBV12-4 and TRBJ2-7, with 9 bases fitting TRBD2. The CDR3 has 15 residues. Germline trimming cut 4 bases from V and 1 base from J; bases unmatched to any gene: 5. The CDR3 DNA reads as TGTGCCAGCAGTTCCTCGACTAGCGGATCCTACGAGCAGTACTTC. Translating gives CASSSSTSGSYEQYF.

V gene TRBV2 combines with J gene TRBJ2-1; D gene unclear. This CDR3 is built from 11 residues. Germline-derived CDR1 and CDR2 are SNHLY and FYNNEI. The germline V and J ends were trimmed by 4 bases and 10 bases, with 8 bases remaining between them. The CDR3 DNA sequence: TGTGCCAGCAGTGGGGCGTGGGAGCAGTTCTTC. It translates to CASSGAWEQFF.

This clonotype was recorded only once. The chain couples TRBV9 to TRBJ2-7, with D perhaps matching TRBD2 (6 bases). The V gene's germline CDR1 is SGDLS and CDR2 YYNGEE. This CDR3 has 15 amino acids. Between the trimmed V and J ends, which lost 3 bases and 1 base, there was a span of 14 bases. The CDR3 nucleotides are TGTGCCAGCAGCGCGTTGGGCAGCGGGTCCTACGAGCAGTACTTC. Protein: CASSALGSGSYEQYF. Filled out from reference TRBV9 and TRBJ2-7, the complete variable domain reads DSGVTQTPKHLITATGQRVTLRCSPRSGDLSVYWYQQSLDQGLQFLIQYYNGEERAKGNILERFSAQQFPDLHSELNLSSLELGDSALYFCASSALGSGSYEQYFGPGTRLTVT.

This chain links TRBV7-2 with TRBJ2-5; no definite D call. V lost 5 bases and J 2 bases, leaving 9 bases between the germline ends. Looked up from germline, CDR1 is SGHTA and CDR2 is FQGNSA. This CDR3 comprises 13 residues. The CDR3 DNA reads TGTGCCAGCAGCCTCCACCCGCAAGAGACCCAGTACTTC. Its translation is CASSLHPQETQYF.

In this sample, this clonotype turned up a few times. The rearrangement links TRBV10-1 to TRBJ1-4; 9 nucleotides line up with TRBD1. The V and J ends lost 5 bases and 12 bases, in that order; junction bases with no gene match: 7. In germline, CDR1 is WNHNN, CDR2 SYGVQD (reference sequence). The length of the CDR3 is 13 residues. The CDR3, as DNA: TGCGCCAGCAGTTCGGGACAGGGAATGGAACTGTTTTTT. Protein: CASSSGQGMELFF.

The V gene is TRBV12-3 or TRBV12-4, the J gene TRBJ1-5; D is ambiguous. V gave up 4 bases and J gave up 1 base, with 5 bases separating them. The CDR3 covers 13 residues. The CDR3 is CASSWSSNQPQHF. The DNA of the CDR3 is TGTGCCAGCAGTTGGTCGAGCAATCAGCCCCAGCATTTT.

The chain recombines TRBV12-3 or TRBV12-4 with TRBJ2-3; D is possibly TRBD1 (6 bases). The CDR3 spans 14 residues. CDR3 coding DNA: TGTGCTAGTGGTTCAGGACAGAGCACAGATACGCAGTATTTT. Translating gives CASGSGQSTDTQYF.